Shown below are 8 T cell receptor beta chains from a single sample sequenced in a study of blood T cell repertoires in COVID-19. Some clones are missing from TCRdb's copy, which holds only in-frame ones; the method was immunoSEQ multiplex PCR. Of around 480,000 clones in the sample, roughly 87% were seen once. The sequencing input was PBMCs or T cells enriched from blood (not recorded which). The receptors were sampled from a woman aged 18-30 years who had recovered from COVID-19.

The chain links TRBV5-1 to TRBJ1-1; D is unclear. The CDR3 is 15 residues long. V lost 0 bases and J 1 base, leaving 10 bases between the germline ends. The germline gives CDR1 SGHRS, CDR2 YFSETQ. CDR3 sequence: CASSLEGGPNTEAFF. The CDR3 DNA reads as TGCGCCAGCAGCTTGGAAGGAGGTCCGAACACTGAAGCTTTCTTT.

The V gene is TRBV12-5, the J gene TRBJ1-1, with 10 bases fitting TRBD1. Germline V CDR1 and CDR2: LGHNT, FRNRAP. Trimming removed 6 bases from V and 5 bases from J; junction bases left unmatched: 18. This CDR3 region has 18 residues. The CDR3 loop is CASGFIIEDRGEATEAFF. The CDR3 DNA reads TGTGCTAGTGGCTTTATAATAGAGGACAGGGGGGAGGCAACTGAAGCTTTCTTT.

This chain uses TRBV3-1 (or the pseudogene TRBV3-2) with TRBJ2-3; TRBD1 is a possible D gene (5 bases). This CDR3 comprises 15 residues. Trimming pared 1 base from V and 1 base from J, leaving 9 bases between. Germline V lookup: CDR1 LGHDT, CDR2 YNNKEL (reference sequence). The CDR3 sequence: CASSQGPQGTDTQYF. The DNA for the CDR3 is TGTGCCAGCAGCCAAGGACCACAGGGCACAGATACGCAGTATTTT.

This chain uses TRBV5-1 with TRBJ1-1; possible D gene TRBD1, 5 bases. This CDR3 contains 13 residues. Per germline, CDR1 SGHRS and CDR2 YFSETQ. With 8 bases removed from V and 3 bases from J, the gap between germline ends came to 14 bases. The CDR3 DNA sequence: TGCGCCAGGGGTGGGGCTGGGGACACTGAAGCTTTCTTT. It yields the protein CARGGAGDTEAFF. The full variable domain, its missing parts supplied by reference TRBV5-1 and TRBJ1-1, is KAGVTQTPRYLIKTRGQQVTLSCSPISGHRSVSWYQQTPGQGLQFLFEYFSETQRNKGNFPGRFSGRQFSNSRSEMNVSTLELGDSALYLCARGGAGDTEAFFGQGTRLTVV.

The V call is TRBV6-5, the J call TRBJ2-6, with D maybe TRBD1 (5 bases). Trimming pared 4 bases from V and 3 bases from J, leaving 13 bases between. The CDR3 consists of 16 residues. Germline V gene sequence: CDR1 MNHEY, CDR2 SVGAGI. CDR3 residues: CASSSWADSGANVLTF. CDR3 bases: TGTGCCAGCAGTTCCTGGGCCGACAGTGGGGCCAACGTCCTGACTTTC.

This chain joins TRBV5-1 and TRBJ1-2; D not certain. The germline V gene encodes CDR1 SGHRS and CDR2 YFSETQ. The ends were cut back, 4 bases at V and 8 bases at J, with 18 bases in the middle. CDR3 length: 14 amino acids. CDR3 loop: CASSNPAAGEGYTF. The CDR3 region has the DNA TGCGCCAGCAGCAACCCAGCCGCCGGGGAAGGCTACACCTTC.

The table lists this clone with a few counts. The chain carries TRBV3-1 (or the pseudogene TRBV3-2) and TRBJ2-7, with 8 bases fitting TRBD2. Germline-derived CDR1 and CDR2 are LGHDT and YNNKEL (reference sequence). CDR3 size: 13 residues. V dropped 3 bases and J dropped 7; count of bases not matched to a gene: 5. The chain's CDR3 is CASSHERGMEQYF. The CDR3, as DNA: TGTGCCAGCAGCCACGAGCGGGGGATGGAGCAGTACTTC.

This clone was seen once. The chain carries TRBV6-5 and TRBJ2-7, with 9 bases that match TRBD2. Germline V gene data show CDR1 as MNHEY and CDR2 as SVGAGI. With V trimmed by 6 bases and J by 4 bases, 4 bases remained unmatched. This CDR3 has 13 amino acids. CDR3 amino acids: CASSLAGRYEQYF. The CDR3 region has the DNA TGTGCCAGCAGCCTAGCGGGGAGGTACGAGCAGTACTTC.